The 14 T cell receptor beta chains in this list originate from one sample, sequenced in a study of cytomegalovirus exposure and HLA in healthy donors. Amplification used 60 Vbeta primers and 13 Jbeta primers. TCRdb's table, derived via immunoSEQ multiplex PCR, lists solely in-frame clones and lacks some. Of some 190,000 clones in the sample, roughly four fifths were seen once. Sample: PBMCs. These receptors were collected from a woman in her thirties in good health and CMV-seropositive.

V usage is TRBV11-1 and J usage is TRBJ2-7; TRBD2 matches 8 bases. With V trimmed by 4 bases and J by 2 bases, 7 bases remained unmatched. Germline loops: CDR1 SGHAT, CDR2 FQDESV (reference sequence). The CDR3 runs to 15 residues. DNA of the CDR3: TGTGCCAGCAGCTCCCAGCGGGAGCTTACCTACGAGCAGTACTTC. Protein: CASSSQRELTYEQYF.

The V gene is TRBV5-6, the J gene TRBJ1-2, with a tentative D call TRBD1 (5 bases). This CDR3 contains 14 residues. V dropped 0 bases and J dropped 8 bases, with 14 bases sitting between them. Germline CDR1 SGHDT, CDR2 YYEEEE. The CDR3 DNA reads TGTGCCAGCAGCTTGGAAGCGGGACGAAGCGGCTACACCTTC. This gives the protein CASSLEAGRSGYTF.

The chain joins TRBV7-9 to TRBJ2-1; TRBD2 matches at 10 bases. With 1 base clipped from V and 3 bases from J, the junction kept 9 bases outside the gene matches. The CDR3 length is 18 residues. Germline V gene sequence: CDR1 SEHNR, CDR2 FQNEAQ (reference sequence). CDR3 in amino acids: CASSLVGLAEEGYNEQFF. The CDR3 region has the DNA TGTGCCAGCAGCTTAGTTGGACTAGCGGAAGAAGGCTACAATGAGCAGTTCTTC.

The CDR3 DNA is TGCGCCAGCAGCCAATCGCATCTGAACGGGAATACGCAGTATTTT. Protein sequence: CASSQSHLNGNTQYF. The genes are TRBV4-3 and TRBJ2-3; D may be TRBD2 (5 bases). Trimming took 2 bases from V and 7 from J, leaving 16 bases between them. Germline loops: CDR1 LGHNA, CDR2 YSLEER. This CDR3 spans 15 amino acids.

This clone has just one count. CDR3 amino acids: CASRPGGRGGVEKLFF. CDR3 coding DNA: TGTGCCAGCAGACCTGGAGGGAGGGGGGGCGTTGAAAAACTGTTTTTT. V is TRBV7-2 and J is TRBJ1-4; TRBD1 might be the D (6 bases). Germline V gives CDR1 SGHTA, CDR2 FQGNSA. This CDR3 has 16 amino acids. With 6 bases removed from V and 7 bases from J, the gap between germline ends came to 21 bases.

This clone appeared once. The chain is built from TRBV7-2 and TRBJ2-5; 9 bases align to TRBD2. The CDR3 length is 17 residues. Germline CDR1 is SGHTA and CDR2 is FQGNSA. V lost 6 bases to trimming and J lost 4 bases; unmatched junction nucleotides: 15. The DNA of the CDR3 is TGTGCCAGCAGGTCCACAATTAGCGGGGGATTTGTAGAGACCCAGTACTTC. It encodes CASRSTISGGFVETQYF.

J is TRBJ1-1 and V is TRBV29-1, with TRBD1 matching over 7 bases. The CDR3 sequence is 14 residues long. The V segment lost 4 bases and the J segment 3 bases; nucleotides outside the gene matches: 8. Per the germline V gene, CDR1 is SQVTM and CDR2 is ANQGSEA. The DNA of the CDR3 is TGCAGCGTTGGTAGACAGGGTTCGGACACTGAAGCTTTCTTT. Its protein is CSVGRQGSDTEAFF.

This chain joins TRBV5-6 and TRBJ1-4; 10 nucleotides match TRBD1. Germline CDR1 is SGHDT and CDR2 is YYEEEE. This CDR3 contains 16 residues. V was clipped by 4 bases and J by 7 bases; unmatched bases: 10. The CDR3 DNA follows: TGTGCCAGCAGCCTTCGGGACAGGGGACGAAGTGAAAAACTGTTTTTT. The encoded protein is CASSLRDRGRSEKLFF.

The genes are TRBV10-3 and TRBJ2-1; TRBD1 matches 8 bases. The CDR3 sequence is 14 residues long. Germline trimming cut 3 bases from V and 9 bases from J; bases unmatched to any gene: 7. Germline V gives CDR1 ENHRY, CDR2 SYGVKD. The CDR3 bases are TGTGCCATCAGTGATGACAGGGGAAGGGTTGAGCAGTTCTTC. Its protein is CAISDDRGRVEQFF.

The rearrangement links TRBV4-3 to TRBJ2-5, with 7 nucleotides matching TRBD2. The ends lost 2 bases at V and 7 bases at J; junction bases unmatched: 13. CDR1 and CDR2 (germline): LGHNA, YSLEER. This CDR3 has 16 amino acids. The CDR3 coding sequence is TGCGCCAGCAGCCAAACGGGGGGTCGACTAGCCGCGACCCAGTACTTC. Translated, it gives CASSQTGGRLAATQYF.

Comments on this clone: The junction and the germline gene differ at one end; a read error may be behind it. The chain uses TRBV7-2 and TRBJ2-3; TRBD2 aligns across 15 bases. The CDR3 runs to 14 residues. Looked up from germline, CDR1 is SGHTA and CDR2 is FQGNSA. Here the CDR3 DNA reads TGTGCCAGCAGCTTGGGACTAGCGGGAGGTAGGCGCCATTTT. It is translated as CASSLGLAGGRRHF. The variable domain in full, completed from reference TRBV7-2 and TRBJ2-3, reads GAGVSQSPSNKVTEKGKDVELRCDPISGHTALYWYRQSLGQGLEFLIYFQGNSAPDKSGLPSDRFSAERTGGSVSTLTIQRTQQEDSAVYLCASSLGLAGGRRHFGPGTRLTVL.

This clone was found a few times. This chain links TRBV5-6 with TRBJ1-1; D is undetermined. Trimming took 0 bases from V and 4 from J, leaving 13 bases between them. Germline CDR1 and CDR2: SGHDT and YYEEEE. The CDR3 has 15 amino acids. The CDR3 reads CASSLGYAGFTEAFF. As DNA, the CDR3 is TGTGCCAGCAGCTTGGGGTACGCGGGGTTCACTGAAGCTTTCTTT.

V usage is TRBV11-2 and J usage is TRBJ1-2; 8 bases agree with TRBD1. The germline gives CDR1 SGHAT, CDR2 FQNNGV. V was pared by 5 bases and J by 4 bases, with 6 bases of the junction left unmatched. The CDR3 has 14 residues. CDR3 amino acids: CASSTDRDGYGYTF. The CDR3 nucleotides are TGTGCCAGCAGCACGGACAGGGATGGCTATGGCTACACCTTC. Full variable domain (outside the CDR3, taken from reference TRBV11-2 and TRBJ1-2): EAGVAQSPRYKIIEKRQSVAFWCNPISGHATLYWYQQILGQGPKLLIQFQNNGVVDDSQLPKDRFSAERLKGVDSTLKIQPAKLEDSAVYLCASSTDRDGYGYTFGSGTRLTVV.

This chain links TRBV7-6 with TRBJ2-7, with 8 bases matching TRBD1. The length of the CDR3 is 14 residues. In germline, CDR1 is SGHVS, CDR2 FNYEAQ. V trimming: 5 bases; J trimming: 3 bases; junction bases outside the gene matches: 6. The CDR3 is CASSQTDRGYEQYF. The CDR3 coding sequence is TGTGCCAGCAGCCAAACAGACAGGGGCTACGAGCAGTACTTC.